This T cell receptor beta chain was sequenced for a study of beta chain features in type 1 diabetes. The whole isolated RNA underwent reverse transcription, so sequencing captured expressed TCRB transcripts. The protocol was immunoSEQ multiplex PCR, while the TCRdb copy is restricted to in-frame clones and leaves out a portion. The sample lists 150,000 to 190,000 clones, 9% to 12% occurring once. This clone has more than one count but fewer than ten. As yet, its antigen is unknown. Compared with germline, one end of the junction differs, possibly owing to a read error. Findings and limits, study-wide: Type 1 diabetes patients had TCRB CDR3s that were shorter (moderately but significantly so) in all four CD4+ subsets.

The receptor comes from a man aged 25 to 40 with type 1 diabetes. The sequenced sample was central memory CD4+ T cells from blood.

CDR3 region: CASSPQDSRDTQYF. The CDR3 DNA reads as TGTGCCAGCAGCCCTCAAGATAGCAGAGATACGCAGTATTTT. The chain joins TRBV6-6 to TRBJ2-3; D unclear. Germline V gene sequence: CDR1 MNHNY, CDR2 SVGAGI (reference sequence). The CDR3 covers 14 residues.